Shown below are 3 T cell receptor beta chains from a single sample sequenced in a study of early T cells in non-severe SARS-CoV-2 infection. MiXCR, applied by TCRdb to the 5' RACE reads, yields one record per CDR3 protein. Among just under 45,000 distinct CDR3 sequences, approximately 11% were seen once, and the ten largest hold roughly 10%. The specimen sequenced was whole blood. The receptors stem from an adult who was a healthcare worker with PCR-confirmed SARS-CoV-2 infection or an uninfected control (not recorded which).

This clonotype was counted only a few times. This chain joins TRBV29-1 and TRBJ2-3, with D perhaps being TRBD1 or TRBD2 (6 bases each). Trimming took 4 bases from V and 0 from J, leaving 11 bases between them. This CDR3 comprises 14 residues. Germline V gene sequence: CDR1 SQVTM, CDR2 ANQGSEA. CDR3 region: CSVGQAGSTDTQYF. The CDR3 DNA follows: TGCAGCGTTGGACAGGCGGGAAGCACAGATACGCAGTATTTT.

This clonotype was counted ten times or more. The rearrangement links TRBV19 to TRBJ1-6, with D possibly matching TRBD1 (6 bases). The CDR3 loop spans 17 amino acids. Germline CDR1 LNHDA, CDR2 SQIVND (reference sequence). Trimming left V 1 base short and J 6 bases short, with 16 bases between. In nucleotides, the CDR3 is TGTGCCAGTAGTATAGCCGGCGGACAGCTTCTTAATTCACCCCTCCACTTT. Its protein product is CASSIAGGQLLNSPLHF. The full variable domain, completed using reference TRBV19 and TRBJ1-6, is DGGITQSPKYLFRKEGQNVTLSCEQNLNHDAMYWYRQDPGQGLRLIYYSQIVNDFQKGDIAEGYSVSREKKESFPLTVTSAQKNPTAFYLCASSIAGGQLLNSPLHFGNGTRLTVT.

This clonotype came up many times. The chain couples TRBV7-3 to TRBJ2-1; 10 bases agree with TRBD2. This CDR3 is built from 18 residues. Germline V gives CDR1 SGHTA, CDR2 FQGTGA. Losses at the gene ends were 5 bases for V and 6 bases for J; bases not matched to a gene: 16. The CDR3 bases are TGTGCCAGCAGCCGGGTGGCTAGCGGGGGCCATAAGGGCAATGAGCAGTTCTTC. It translates to CASSRVASGGHKGNEQFF.